One and the same sample provided the 30 T cell receptor beta chains below, sequenced in a study of CD8+ T cells in alopecia areata. Specified treatment: oral pan-JAK inhibitor, 5-10 mg twice daily. As the sequencing template, cDNA was produced by extracting RNA and reverse transcribing it. Repertoires were generated with immunoSEQ multiplex PCR, while TCRdb's copy carries only in-frame clones and drops some. The sample lists 200,000 to 250,000 clones, 64% seen once, with roughly 4.2% in the top ten. This specimen consisted of CD4+ T cells sorted from blood, obtained at week 4, from a patient treated with tofacitinib. These receptors all come from a human donor with alopecia areata.

The chain has TRBV25-1 and TRBJ2-5, with D perhaps being TRBD1 or TRBD2 (6 bases each). Germline loops: CDR1 MGHDK, CDR2 SYGVNS. This CDR3 is 13 amino acids long. V dropped 7 bases and J dropped 2 bases, with 11 bases sitting between them. CDR3 residues: CASMGGMQETQYF. CDR3 DNA: TGTGCCAGCATGGGGGGCATGCAAGAGACCCAGTACTTC.

The chain has TRBV7-9 and TRBJ2-3, with a tentative D call TRBD1 (5 bases). This CDR3 has 13 amino acids. The germline V gene encodes CDR1 SEHNR and CDR2 FQNEAQ (reference sequence). V lost 1 base, J lost 4 bases, and 6 bases lay in between. CDR3: CASSLGGADTQYF. In nucleotides, the CDR3 is TGTGCCAGCAGCTTAGGGGGCGCAGATACGCAGTATTTT.

The chain uses TRBV2 and TRBJ2-2; D unclear. The CDR3 loop spans 14 amino acids. Germline V CDR1 and CDR2: SNHLY, FYNNEI. Trimming took off 0 bases at V and 6 bases at J, with 8 bases between the two ends. For the CDR3, the DNA is TGTGCCAGCAGTGAAGCACCGTCCCCCGGGGAGCTGTTTTTT. Protein sequence: CASSEAPSPGELFF.

The genes are TRBV19 and TRBJ1-2, with TRBD1 matching over 9 bases. The CDR3 sequence is 13 residues long. CDR1 is LNHDA and CDR2 is SQIVND in the germline V gene (reference sequence). The V segment lost 7 bases and the J segment 5 bases; nucleotides outside the gene matches: 5. In nucleotides, the CDR3 is TGTGCCAGTAACCAGGACAGGGGATATGGCTACACCTTC. It translates to CASNQDRGYGYTF.

The genes are TRBV5-4 and TRBJ1-2; 9 bases fit TRBD1. Germline CDR1 reads SGHNT; CDR2 reads YYREEE (reference sequence). The junction had 5 bases not matched to a gene; V was cut back by 2 bases and J by 3 bases. The CDR3 covers 15 residues. The CDR3 DNA is TGTGCCAGCAGCTTAGAATGGACAGGGGACTATGGCTACACCTTC. It yields the protein CASSLEWTGDYGYTF. Full variable domain (remainder filled in from reference TRBV5-4 and TRBJ1-2): ETGVTQSPTHLIKTRGQQVTLRCSSQSGHNTVSWYQQALGQGPQFIFQYYREEENGRGNFPPRFSGLQFPNYSSELNVNALELDDSALYLCASSLEWTGDYGYTFGSGTRLTVV.

CDR3 nucleotides: TGCAGTGCTAGTTCCCTGACTGAAGCTTTCTTT. It yields the protein CSASSLTEAFF. The rearrangement uses TRBV20-1 and TRBJ1-1, with D unresolved. Trimming pared 3 bases from V and 5 bases from J, leaving 7 bases between. This CDR3 has 11 amino acids. The germline gives CDR1 DFQATT, CDR2 SNEGSKA (reference sequence).

The CDR3 DNA reads as TGTGCCTGGAGTGCCGGGACAGGGCAAAGGGGCTACACCTTC. Translating it yields CAWSAGTGQRGYTF. The chain couples TRBV30 to TRBJ1-2, with 9 nucleotides matching TRBD1. The CDR3 extends over 14 amino acids. J gave up 8 bases and V 1 base, and 8 bases lay outside the gene matches. Germline V gene sequence: CDR1 GTSNPN, CDR2 SVGIG (reference sequence).

The J gene is TRBJ1-1, the V gene TRBV2; D not certain. V was clipped by 7 bases and J by 1 base, with 4 bases between them. Germline V gives CDR1 SNHLY, CDR2 FYNNEI. The CDR3 loop spans 11 amino acids. The CDR3 DNA sequence: TGTGCCAGCACGTGGAACACTGAAGCTTTCTTT. Translation gives CASTWNTEAFF.

This sequence joins TRBV5-6 and TRBJ2-3; tentatively, D is TRBD2 (5 bases). From germline, CDR1 is SGHDT and CDR2 YYEEEE. This CDR3 has 15 residues. V was shortened by 3 bases and J by 4 bases, with 15 bases between the two germline ends. The chain's CDR3 is CASSSGNWLSDTQYF. DNA of the CDR3: TGTGCCAGCAGCTCGGGAAACTGGTTGTCAGATACGCAGTATTTT.

This clone was recorded a few times. The rearrangement uses TRBV9 and TRBJ2-7, with unresolved D. Germline CDR1 SGDLS, CDR2 YYNGEE. The CDR3 runs 15 residues. V was shortened by 0 bases and J by 3 bases, with 13 bases between the two germline ends. DNA of the CDR3: TGTGCCAGCAGCGTAGGAGGTGGAGAGAGCTACGAGCAGTACTTC. Its protein product is CASSVGGGESYEQYF.

The CDR3 DNA reads TGTGCCAGCAGCCCTGACAGGGGCTACGAGCAGTACTTC. It encodes CASSPDRGYEQYF. The chain combines TRBV13 with TRBJ2-7; 8 bases match TRBD1. V dropped 5 bases and J dropped 3; count of bases not matched to a gene: 3. The germline CDR1 and CDR2 sequences are PRHDT and FYEKMQ (reference sequence). This CDR3 is built from 13 residues.

The V call is TRBV7-9, the J call TRBJ2-6, with D perhaps TRBD1 or TRBD2 (6 bases each). The V and J ends lost 5 bases and 0 bases respectively, with 17 bases between them. This CDR3 comprises 18 residues. Germline V gives CDR1 SEHNR, CDR2 FQNEAQ (reference sequence). The chain's CDR3 is CASSRGGTRNSGANVLTF. The CDR3 region has the DNA TGTGCCAGCAGCCGCGGAGGGACAAGAAACTCTGGGGCCAACGTCCTGACTTTC.

This rearrangement joins TRBV25-1 to TRBJ2-5; D remains ambiguous. Germline CDR1 MGHDK, CDR2 SYGVNS. CDR3 length: 11 residues. V was shortened by 7 bases and J by 7 bases, with 10 bases between the two germline ends. The CDR3 DNA reads as TGTGCCAGCACCCACCTAGGGACCCAGTACTTC. Its translation is CASTHLGTQYF.

In nucleotides, the CDR3 is TGTGCCTGGAGGAGTTTTTCTGAAGCTTTCTTT. Its translation: CAWRSFSEAFF. The chain combines TRBV30 with TRBJ1-1; D is uncertain. CDR3 length: 11 residues. Deletions cut 3 bases from V and 6 bases from J, with 8 bases between. CDR1 and CDR2 (germline): GTSNPN, SVGIG (reference sequence).

The chain is built from TRBV27 and TRBJ2-1; D is unresolved. Between the trimmed V and J ends, which lost 2 bases and 5 bases, there was a span of 13 bases. The CDR3 spans 15 residues. Germline CDR1 is MNHEY and CDR2 is SMNVEV (reference sequence). The CDR3 DNA sequence: TGTGCCAGCAGTTTAGGAAACGCCCGAAACAATGAGCAGTTCTTC. Translating it yields CASSLGNARNNEQFF.

This chain connects TRBV9 to TRBJ2-1, with D tentatively TRBD1 or TRBD2 (5 bases each). Deletions cut 4 bases from V and 8 bases from J, with 16 bases between. CDR1 and CDR2 from the germline V gene are SGDLS and YYNGEE. This CDR3 comprises 14 residues. The CDR3 DNA sequence: TGTGCCAGCAGCATCACGGGTCGAGGGGATGAGCAGTTCTTC. It yields the protein CASSITGRGDEQFF.

This clone was observed a single time. The V call is TRBV30, the J call TRBJ2-6; weak D call: TRBD2 (5 bases). The CDR3 length is 13 residues. V lost 2 bases and J 3 bases, leaving 5 bases between the germline ends. CDR1 and CDR2 (germline): GTSNPN, SVGIG (reference sequence). The CDR3 nucleotides are TGTGCCTGGAGTACTAGTGGGGCCAACGTCCTGACTTTC. It specifies CAWSTSGANVLTF.

The V and J genes are TRBV7-6 and TRBJ1-1; D gene uncertain. The V gene's germline CDR1 is SGHVS and CDR2 FNYEAQ. Trimming took 1 base from V and 1 from J, leaving 25 bases between them. The CDR3 has 20 amino acids. The CDR3: CASSLDLRRSVYARNTEAFF. CDR3 nucleotides: TGTGCCAGCAGCTTAGATCTTCGTAGGTCTGTGTACGCCAGGAACACTGAAGCTTTCTTT.

This rearrangement joins TRBV29-1 to TRBJ2-2, with TRBD1 as a possible D gene (6 bases). Trimming removed 6 bases at V and 2 bases at J, with 13 bases between. Germline V gene lookup returns CDR1 SQVTM and CDR2 ANQGSEA. This CDR3 region has 14 residues. This chain's CDR3 is CSVHRDPNTGELFF. The CDR3 DNA is TGCAGCGTCCACAGGGACCCTAACACCGGGGAGCTGTTTTTT.

V and J are TRBV18 and TRBJ1-5; D unclear. The germline gives CDR1 KGHSH, CDR2 LQKENI. This CDR3 comprises 15 residues. The V and J ends lost 2 bases and 3 bases respectively, with 11 bases between them. CDR3 nucleotides: TGTGCCAGCTCACCAGGCGGAGGGAACAATCAGCCCCAGCATTTT. Amino acids: CASSPGGGNNQPQHF.

The V and J genes are TRBV29-1 and TRBJ1-4; D is unresolved. The CDR3 is 13 residues long. Germline V CDR1 and CDR2: SQVTM, ANQGSEA. V lost 4 bases to trimming and J lost 2 bases, with 8 bases between them. CDR3 DNA sequence: TGCAGCGTTGGAGTCGAGACTAATGAAAAACTGTTTTTT. It translates to CSVGVETNEKLFF.

The chain links TRBV6-6 to TRBJ1-6; D gene ambiguous. Germline V gives CDR1 MNHNY, CDR2 SVGAGI (reference sequence). The CDR3 loop spans 12 amino acids. V was pared by 10 bases and J by 11 bases, with 15 bases between. The CDR3 DNA reads TGTGCCACCCAATCTCCGAAAGCACCCCTCCACTTT. This codes for CATQSPKAPLHF.

The chain couples TRBV5-1 to TRBJ2-5, with D perhaps matching TRBD1 or TRBD2 (5 bases each). Between the trimmed V and J ends, which lost 0 bases and 3 bases, there was a span of 9 bases. CDR3 length equals 14 residues. Per germline, CDR1 SGHRS and CDR2 YFSETQ. The CDR3 sequence is CASSLGGAEETQYF. CDR3 nucleotides: TGCGCCAGCAGCTTGGGAGGGGCCGAAGAGACCCAGTACTTC.

The chain joins TRBV29-1 to TRBJ2-5, with 7 bases aligning to TRBD2. CDR3 length equals 14 residues. Germline V gives CDR1 SQVTM, CDR2 ANQGSEA. The V and J ends lost 7 bases and 5 bases, in that order; junction bases with no gene match: 13. The CDR3 DNA reads TGCAGCGCTCCGTTAGGAGCGGGGTTGGAGACCCAGTACTTC. Amino acid sequence: CSAPLGAGLETQYF.

The chain recombines TRBV9 with TRBJ2-1; 13 positions match TRBD2. CDR1 and CDR2 from the germline V gene are SGDLS and YYNGEE. The CDR3 consists of 16 residues. J lost 6 bases, V lost 0 bases, and 3 bases had no gene match. The CDR3 sequence: CASSVDTSGGANEQFF. The CDR3 nucleotides are TGTGCCAGCAGCGTAGACACTAGCGGGGGGGCCAATGAGCAGTTCTTC.

The chain couples TRBV6-1 to TRBJ2-7; 7 bases line up with TRBD1. The CDR3 is 13 amino acids. The germline V gene encodes CDR1 MNHNS and CDR2 SASEGT. Unmatched junction bases numbered 5, after V lost 7 bases and J lost 2 bases. CDR3 amino acids: CASKVTGPYEQYF. The CDR3 DNA follows: TGTGCCAGCAAGGTGACAGGGCCCTACGAGCAGTACTTC.

On this clone: One end of the junction does not line up with germline, which may come from a read error. J is TRBJ2-1 and V is TRBV9; 8 bases match TRBD1. Germline CDR1 and CDR2: SGDLS and YYNGEE. The CDR3 totals 12 residues. The CDR3 DNA follows: TGTGCCAGCAGCCTCCCCGGACAGGGTTTGATCTTC. Encoded protein: CASSLPGQGLIF. Looking up the rest from reference TRBV9 and TRBJ2-1 gives the full variable domain: DSGVTQTPKHLITATGQRVTLRCSPRSGDLSVYWYQQSLDQGLQFLIQYYNGEERAKGNILERFSAQQFPDLHSELNLSSLELGDSALYFCASSLPGQGLIFGPGTRLTVL.

This clone came up a few times. The V gene is TRBV29-1, the J gene TRBJ2-6; possible D gene TRBD1, 6 bases. V was trimmed by 6 bases and J by 4 bases, leaving 10 bases between them. This CDR3 is built from 13 residues. CDR1 and CDR2 from the germline V gene are SQVTM and ANQGSEA. This CDR3 reads CSVHRAGANVLTF. CDR3 sequence (DNA): TGCAGCGTGCACAGGGCCGGGGCCAACGTCCTGACTTTC.

The chain employs TRBV30 and TRBJ1-4; D is unresolved. The CDR3 runs 17 residues. Germline CDR1 and CDR2: GTSNPN and SVGIG (reference sequence). The germline V and J ends were trimmed by 4 bases and 8 bases, with 26 bases remaining between them. CDR3 in DNA: TGTGCCTGGACCGAGGGAACCTACGTGGGCCGGCGAGAAAAACTGTTTTTT. As protein: CAWTEGTYVGRREKLFF.

CDR3 DNA sequence: TGCGCCAGCAGCCAAAGGACAGGGGGCAGGGAGACCCAGTACTTC. It yields the protein CASSQRTGGRETQYF. The rearrangement links TRBV4-1 to TRBJ2-5, with TRBD1 matching 11 bases. In germline, CDR1 is MGHRA, CDR2 YSYEKL. Unmatched junction bases numbered 4, after V lost 2 bases and J lost 5 bases. This CDR3 comprises 15 residues.